The 20 T cell receptor beta chains reported below all come from one sample, sequenced in a study of blood T cell repertoires in COVID-19. Sequencing was performed with immunoSEQ multiplex PCR; in TCRdb, only in-frame clones are kept and a portion is missing. The repertoire has over 75,000 clones, about 90% of them found once; the top ten carry 3.5% to 5%. Material: peripheral blood. The receptors originated from a human donor with COVID-19, enrolled during active disease. The donor label of this sample is uncertain.

CDR3 bases: TGTGCCAGCAGCTCTTCCGGGTCTTACGAGCAGTACTTC. This codes for CASSSSGSYEQYF. The rearrangement joins TRBV7-9 to TRBJ2-7; the D is unclear. The CDR3 length is 13 residues. V lost 4 bases and J lost 4, with 11 bases in between. Per germline, CDR1 SEHNR and CDR2 FQNEAQ (reference sequence).

The chain links TRBV11-2 to TRBJ1-2; TRBD1 agrees at 9 bases. The length of the CDR3 is 14 residues. Unmatched junction bases numbered 4, after V lost 5 bases and J lost 3 bases. CDR1 and CDR2 (germline): SGHAT, FQNNGV. CDR3 loop: CASSRGQGHYGYTF. The CDR3 bases are TGTGCCAGCAGCCGAGGACAGGGGCACTATGGCTACACCTTC.

J is TRBJ1-1 and V is TRBV12-2; the table's D call, TRBD1, was not checked against the DNA. TRBV12-2 is a known pseudogene. This CDR3 has 14 amino acids. The CDR3 DNA follows: TGTGCAAGTCGCTCTTGGACAGAGGACACTGAAGCTTTCTTT. Encoded protein: CASRSWTEDTEAFF.

The chain carries TRBV6-1 and TRBJ1-5, with 9 bases lining up with TRBD1. V was pared by 4 bases and J by 7 bases, with 14 bases of the junction left unmatched. The CDR3 loop spans 17 amino acids. Germline assignment: CDR1 MNHNS and CDR2 SASEGT. In DNA, the CDR3 is TGTGCCAGCAGTGCCCAATGGGACAGGGTGCAGTACCAGCCCCAGCATTTT. This translates into CASSAQWDRVQYQPQHF.

The rearrangement uses TRBV10-1 and TRBJ1-1; the match to TRBD1 covers 7 bases. Germline lookup yields CDR1 WNHNN and CDR2 SYGVQD (reference sequence). Germline trimming cut 6 bases from V and 0 bases from J; bases unmatched to any gene: 1. The CDR3 consists of 13 residues. The CDR3 DNA reads as TGCGCCAGCAGCGACAGGGTGAACACTGAAGCTTTCTTT. Translation: CASSDRVNTEAFF.

The rearrangement uses TRBV19 and TRBJ1-5; perhaps TRBD1 as D (6 bases). V was trimmed by 3 bases and J by 5 bases, leaving 11 bases between them. In germline, CDR1 is LNHDA, CDR2 SQIVND (reference sequence). CDR3 length: 14 amino acids. The CDR3 sequence is CASSIRDNYQPQHF. The CDR3 DNA reads TGTGCCAGTAGTATCCGGGACAACTATCAGCCCCAGCATTTT.

The chain has TRBV5-4 and TRBJ1-1; 7 nucleotides agree with TRBD1. The germline CDR1 and CDR2 sequences are SGHNT and YYREEE (reference sequence). Losses at the gene ends were 2 bases for V and 4 bases for J; bases not matched to a gene: 5. The CDR3 loop spans 14 amino acids. Here the CDR3 reads CASSLTGTVTEAFF. Here the CDR3 DNA reads TGTGCCAGCAGCTTAACCGGGACAGTCACTGAAGCTTTCTTT.

The V and J genes are TRBV5-1 and TRBJ2-7; 10 nucleotides match TRBD1. The V gene's germline CDR1 is SGHRS and CDR2 YFSETQ. CDR3 length: 14 residues. Unmatched junction bases numbered 5, after V lost 4 bases and J lost 4 bases. The CDR3: CASSERTGGYEQYF. The CDR3 coding sequence is TGCGCCAGCAGCGAGCGGACAGGGGGGTACGAGCAGTACTTC. Looking up the rest from reference TRBV5-1 and TRBJ2-7 gives the full variable domain: KAGVTQTPRYLIKTRGQQVTLSCSPISGHRSVSWYQQTPGQGLQFLFEYFSETQRNKGNFPGRFSGRQFSNSRSEMNVSTLELGDSALYLCASSERTGGYEQYFGPGTRLTVT.

The V gene is TRBV10-2, the J gene TRBJ2-1, with 11 nucleotides matching TRBD2. The CDR3 length is 15 residues. Germline lookup yields CDR1 WSHSY and CDR2 SAAADI. V dropped 6 bases and J dropped 7; count of bases not matched to a gene: 8. The CDR3 DNA reads as TGCGCCAGCAGCGAAACTAGCGGGGGTGCTAATGAGCAGTTCTTC. Translation: CASSETSGGANEQFF.

The chain carries TRBV5-1 and TRBJ1-1; D might be TRBD1 (6 bases). Germline V gene sequence: CDR1 SGHRS, CDR2 YFSETQ. Between the trimmed V and J ends, which lost 0 bases and 1 base, there was a span of 13 bases. CDR3 length: 16 residues. CDR3 loop: CASSLAGQTWNTEAFF. The CDR3 DNA sequence: TGCGCCAGCAGCTTGGCAGGACAGACCTGGAACACTGAAGCTTTCTTT.

This chain uses TRBV6-6 with TRBJ2-7; TRBD2 might be the D (6 bases). CDR3 length: 14 residues. Germline CDR1 reads MNHNY; CDR2 reads SVGAGI (reference sequence). V dropped 0 bases and J dropped 3 bases, with 9 bases sitting between them. CDR3 amino acids: CASSYSEGVYEQYF. For the CDR3, the DNA is TGTGCCAGCAGTTACTCGGAGGGTGTCTACGAGCAGTACTTC.

In nucleotides, the CDR3 is TGTGCCAGCAGTGCAGGCGAGGGCGAGCAGTACTTC. Its translation is CASSAGEGEQYF. The V and J genes are TRBV2 and TRBJ2-7; TRBD2 might be the D (5 bases). Germline V gene sequence: CDR1 SNHLY, CDR2 FYNNEI. The V gene lost 4 bases and the J gene lost 6 bases, with 10 bases spanning the gap. The CDR3 covers 12 residues.

The chain carries TRBV12-3 or TRBV12-4 and TRBJ1-5; D ambiguous. The CDR3 consists of 12 residues. Trimming pared 3 bases from V and 4 bases from J, leaving 4 bases between. This chain's CDR3 is CASSFANQPQHF. The CDR3 nucleotides are TGTGCCAGCAGTTTCGCGAATCAGCCCCAGCATTTT.

This clone is a singleton in its sample. The chain combines TRBV7-9 with TRBJ2-5; D may be TRBD2 (6 bases). Trimming shortened V by 3 bases and J by 4 bases, and 15 bases separated the two germline ends. Germline V gives CDR1 SEHNR, CDR2 FQNEAQ (reference sequence). The CDR3 is 15 residues long. Written as DNA, the CDR3 is TGTGCCAGCAGCTTCCGAGCGGGTATAGGAGAGACCCAGTACTTC. As protein: CASSFRAGIGETQYF.

This chain joins TRBV5-1 and TRBJ1-5; no clear D. The CDR3 length is 15 residues. With 5 bases removed from V and 0 bases from J, the gap between germline ends came to 12 bases. Per germline, CDR1 SGHRS and CDR2 YFSETQ. The CDR3 region has the DNA TGCGCCAGCAGAACAGATCTTGATAGCAATCAGCCCCAGCATTTT. This translates into CASRTDLDSNQPQHF. Variable domain in full (rest from reference TRBV5-1 and TRBJ1-5): KAGVTQTPRYLIKTRGQQVTLSCSPISGHRSVSWYQQTPGQGLQFLFEYFSETQRNKGNFPGRFSGRQFSNSRSEMNVSTLELGDSALYLCASRTDLDSNQPQHFGDGTRLSIL.

The V call is TRBV6-5, the J call TRBJ1-3; D uncertain. CDR3 length: 14 amino acids. Germline CDR1 MNHEY, CDR2 SVGAGI. Trimming pared 7 bases from V and 7 bases from J, leaving 17 bases between. The CDR3 DNA is TGTGCCAGCAAGCCGAACGGGGAGTCTAACACCATATATTTT. Its translation: CASKPNGESNTIYF.

J is TRBJ2-7 and V is TRBV7-9; 7 bases line up with TRBD2. The V and J ends lost 5 bases and 1 base, in that order; junction bases with no gene match: 5. CDR3 length equals 14 residues. Germline CDR1 is SEHNR and CDR2 is FQNEAQ (reference sequence). CDR3 in DNA: TGTGCCAGCAGCCTGGGGACTACTTCCTACGAGCAGTACTTC. Encoded protein: CASSLGTTSYEQYF.

J is TRBJ1-3 and V is TRBV11-2; 9 bases map to TRBD1. The trim removed 4 bases at V and 5 bases at J, leaving 3 bases unmatched. This CDR3 has 14 residues. Germline V gene lookup returns CDR1 SGHAT and CDR2 FQNNGV. The CDR3 DNA sequence: TGTGCCAGCAGCTGGGGACAGGGAAGAAACACCATATATTTT. This gives the protein CASSWGQGRNTIYF.

This rearrangement joins TRBV29-1 to TRBJ2-7, with D possibly matching TRBD1 (6 bases). Germline CDR1 and CDR2: SQVTM and ANQGSEA. The germline V and J ends were trimmed by 6 bases and 2 bases, with 14 bases remaining between them. This CDR3 spans 13 amino acids. CDR3 amino acids: CSVRGGKTYEQYF. The CDR3 DNA sequence: TGCAGCGTCCGAGGGGGTAAGACCTACGAGCAGTACTTC.

The chain couples TRBV7-3 to TRBJ2-5; D might be TRBD1 (5 bases). The CDR3 contains 14 residues. CDR1 and CDR2 (germline): SGHTA, FQGTGA. V gave up 6 bases and J gave up 0 bases, with 11 bases separating them. The CDR3 sequence: CASRLDRYQETQYF. The CDR3 coding sequence is TGTGCCAGCAGACTCGACAGATACCAAGAGACCCAGTACTTC. The full variable domain, completed using reference TRBV7-3 and TRBJ2-5, is GAGVSQTPSNKVTEKGKYVELRCDPISGHTALYWYRQSLGQGPEFLIYFQGTGAADDSGLPNDRFFAVRPEGSVSTLKIQRTERGDSAVYLCASRLDRYQETQYFGPGTRLLVL.